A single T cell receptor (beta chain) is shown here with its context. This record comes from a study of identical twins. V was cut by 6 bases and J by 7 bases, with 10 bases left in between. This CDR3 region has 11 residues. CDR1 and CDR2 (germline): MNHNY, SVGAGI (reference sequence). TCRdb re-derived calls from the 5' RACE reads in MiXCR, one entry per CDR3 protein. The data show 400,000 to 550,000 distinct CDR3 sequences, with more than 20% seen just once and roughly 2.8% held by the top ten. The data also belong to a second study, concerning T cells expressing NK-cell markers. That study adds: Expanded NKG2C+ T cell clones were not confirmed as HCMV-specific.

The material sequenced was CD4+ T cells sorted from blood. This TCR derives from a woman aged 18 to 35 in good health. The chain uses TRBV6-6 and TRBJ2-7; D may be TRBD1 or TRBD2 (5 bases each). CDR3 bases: TGTGCCAGCAGCGGGTGGGGGGAGCAGTACTTC. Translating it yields CASSGWGEQYF.